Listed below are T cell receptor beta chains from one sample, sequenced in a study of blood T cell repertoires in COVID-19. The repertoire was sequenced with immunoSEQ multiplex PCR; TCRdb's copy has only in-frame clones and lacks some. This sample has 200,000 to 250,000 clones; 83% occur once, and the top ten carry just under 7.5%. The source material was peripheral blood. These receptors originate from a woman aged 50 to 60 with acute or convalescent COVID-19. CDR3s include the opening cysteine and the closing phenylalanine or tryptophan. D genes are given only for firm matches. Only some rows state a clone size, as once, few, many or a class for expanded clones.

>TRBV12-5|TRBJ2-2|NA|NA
TGTGCTAGTGGTTTGTCGGGGAAGGCCGGGGAGCTGTTTTTT
CASGLSGKAGELFF
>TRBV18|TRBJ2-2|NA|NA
TGTGCCAGCTCACCACCGCACCGGGAATACACCGGGGAGCTGTTTTTT
CASSPPHREYTGELFF
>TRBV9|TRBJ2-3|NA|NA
TGTGCCAGCAGCGTAGCCCCGCGGAGCACAGATACGCAGTATTTT
CASSVAPRSTDTQYF
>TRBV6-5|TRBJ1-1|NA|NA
TGTGCCAGCCTCAGGGGCCGGAACACTGAAGCTTTCTTT
CASLRGRNTEAFF
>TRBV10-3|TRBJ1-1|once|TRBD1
TGTGCCATCAGTGAGTCTCCGGGACAGGGGGTTCGGGTCACTGAAGCTTTCTTT
CAISESPGQGVRVTEAFF
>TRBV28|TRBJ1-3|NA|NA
TGTGCCAGCAGTTTATGGCAGGGCAGCTCTGGAAACACCATATATTTT
CASSLWQGSSGNTIYF
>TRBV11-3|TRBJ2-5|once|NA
TGTGCCAGCAGCTCACGCCGCGGGGAAGAGACCCAGTACTTC
CASSSRRGEETQYF
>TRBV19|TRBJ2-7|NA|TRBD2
TGTGCCAGTACCAAGACTAGCGGGAGGGCTTACGAGCAGTACTTC
CASTKTSGRAYEQYF
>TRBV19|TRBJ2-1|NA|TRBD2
TGTGCCACCTCTCTAGCGGATGACAATGAGCAGTTCTTC
CATSLADDNEQFF
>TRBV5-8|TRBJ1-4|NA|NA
TGTGCCAGCAGTTATCAGGGGTCGGTAATGAAAACGGTGTTTTTT
CASSYQGSVMKTVFF
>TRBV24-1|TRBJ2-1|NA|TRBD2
TGTGCCACCAGTGACCAAACCCCCGGGACTAGCGGGAGAAATGAGCAGTTCTTC
CATSDQTPGTSGRNEQFF
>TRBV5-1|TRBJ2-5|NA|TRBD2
TGCGCCAGCAGCCTGGGGACTAGCGGCCTACAAGAGACCCAGTACTTC
CASSLGTSGLQETQYF
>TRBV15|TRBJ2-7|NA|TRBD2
TGTGCCACCAGCCGACGCGGCGGGAGCTACGAGCAGTACTTC
CATSRRGGSYEQYF
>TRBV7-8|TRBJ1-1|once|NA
TGTGCCAGCAGCTTAGCGTTGCGGGCTCTTGAAGCTTTCTTT
CASSLALRALEAFF
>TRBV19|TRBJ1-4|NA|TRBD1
TGTGCCAGCAAAAAAGTCAGGGGGGCTAATGAAAAACTGTTTTTT
CASKKVRGANEKLFF
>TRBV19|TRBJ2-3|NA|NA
TGTGCCAGTAGTATAGATTTTAGCCGCACAGATACGCAGTATTTT
CASSIDFSRTDTQYF
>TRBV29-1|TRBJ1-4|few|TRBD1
TGCAGCGTAGCCGGGACAGGGGGAGAAAAACTGTTTTTT
CSVAGTGGEKLFF
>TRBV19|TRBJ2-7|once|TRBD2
TGTGCCAGTAGCACGGGACTAGCGATCCACGAGCAGTACTTC
CASSTGLAIHEQYF
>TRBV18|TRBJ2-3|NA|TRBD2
TGTGCCAGCTCACCAGCGCGGGGGGGCCGCACAGATACGCAGTATTTT
CASSPARGGRTDTQYF
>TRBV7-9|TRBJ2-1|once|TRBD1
TGTGCCAGCAGCATAGACAGGGGTTATGAGCAGTTCTTC
CASSIDRGYEQFF
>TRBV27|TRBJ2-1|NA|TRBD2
TGTGCCAGCAGTTGGGCTAGCGGGACTAGGGGGCAGTTCTTC
CASSWASGTRGQFF
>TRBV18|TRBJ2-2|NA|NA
TGTGCCAGCTCATCGTCACGCCACGGGACTGCGAACACCGGGGAGCTGTTTTTT
CASSSSRHGTANTGELFF
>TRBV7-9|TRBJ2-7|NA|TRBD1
TGTGCCAGCAGCTCCTCAGGGGGTGAGCAGTACTTC
CASSSSGGEQYF
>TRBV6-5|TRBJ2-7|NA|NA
TGTGCCAGCAGAGAGGCAGTTTGGGGGGACGAGCAGTACTTC
CASREAVWGDEQYF
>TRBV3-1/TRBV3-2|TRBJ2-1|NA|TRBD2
TGTGCCAGCAGCCATGGGAGGGCCGTTGAGCAGTTCTTC
CASSHGRAVEQFF
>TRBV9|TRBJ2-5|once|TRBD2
TGTGCCAGCAGCGTAGGGGTAGCGGGCTACCAAGAGACCCAGTACTTC
CASSVGVAGYQETQYF
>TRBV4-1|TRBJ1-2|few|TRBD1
TGCGCCAGCAGCCCGATGACAGGGCCTGGCTACACCTTC
CASSPMTGPGYTF
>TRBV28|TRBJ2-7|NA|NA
TGTGCCAGCAGAGGGACACCAACCTACGAGCAGTACTTC
CASRGTPTYEQYF
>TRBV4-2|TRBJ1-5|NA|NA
TGTGCCAGCAGCCAAGTTGCAGGCACCGCCAATCAGCCCCAGCATTTT
CASSQVAGTANQPQHF
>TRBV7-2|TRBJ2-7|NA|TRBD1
TGTGCCAGCAGCTTGGGGGGGACAGGGACTCGGGAGCAGTACTTC
CASSLGGTGTREQYF
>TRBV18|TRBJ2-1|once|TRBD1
TGTGCCAGCTCACCATTGGTTTCAGGGGGACCCAATGAGCAGTTCTTC
CASSPLVSGGPNEQFF
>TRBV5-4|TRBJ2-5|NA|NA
TGTGCCAGCAGCTTGGAGTTTAGGGGAGGAGAGACCCAGTACTTC
CASSLEFRGGETQYF
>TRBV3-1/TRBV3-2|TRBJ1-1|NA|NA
TGTGCCAGCAGCGAAGCGACGGGGCGGGGGACTGAAGCTTTCTTT
CASSEATGRGTEAFF
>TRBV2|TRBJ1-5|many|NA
TGTGCCAGCAGTGAACCGGGGGGCGCCGGGCAGCCCCAGCATTTT
CASSEPGGAGQPQHF
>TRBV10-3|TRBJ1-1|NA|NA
TGTGCCATCAGGGGCGGGGGAGCGAACACTGAAGCTTTCTTT
CAIRGGGANTEAFF
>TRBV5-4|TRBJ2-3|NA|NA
TGTGCCAGCAGCTTGCGGGAGTTCACAGATACGCAGTATTTT
CASSLREFTDTQYF
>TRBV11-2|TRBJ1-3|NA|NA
TGTGCCAGCAGCTTAGATCGGCAGACTCCTACCAGGAGGGACACCATATATTTT
CASSLDRQTPTRRDTIYF